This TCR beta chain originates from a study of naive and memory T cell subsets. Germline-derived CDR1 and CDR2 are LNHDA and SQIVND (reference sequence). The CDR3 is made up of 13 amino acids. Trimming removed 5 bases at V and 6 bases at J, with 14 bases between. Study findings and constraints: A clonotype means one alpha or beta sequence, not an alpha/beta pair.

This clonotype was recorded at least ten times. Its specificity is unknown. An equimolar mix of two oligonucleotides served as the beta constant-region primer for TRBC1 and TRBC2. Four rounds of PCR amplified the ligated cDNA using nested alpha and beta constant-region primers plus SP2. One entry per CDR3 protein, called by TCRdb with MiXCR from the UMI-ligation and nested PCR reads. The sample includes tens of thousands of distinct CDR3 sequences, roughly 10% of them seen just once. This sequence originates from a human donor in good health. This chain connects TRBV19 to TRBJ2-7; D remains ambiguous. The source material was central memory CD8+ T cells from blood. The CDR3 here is CASSLGPSGEQYF. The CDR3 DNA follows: TGTGCCAGTAGTCTCGGGCCCTCGGGCGAGCAGTACTTC.